One and the same sample provided the 5 T cell receptor beta chains below, sequenced in a study of cytomegalovirus exposure and HLA in healthy donors. Amplification used 60 Vbeta primers and 13 Jbeta primers. TCRdb keeps only in-frame clones here, not all; method: immunoSEQ multiplex PCR. The sample consists of about 120,000 clones, roughly a tenth of them appearing once. Sequencing was done on a sample of PBMCs. The receptors originated from a man in his thirties or forties in good health and CMV-seronegative.

V gene TRBV7-2 combines with J gene TRBJ2-2, with TRBD1 matching 8 bases. The CDR3 contains 15 residues. Trimming removed 5 bases from V and 3 bases from J; junction bases left unmatched: 5. Germline CDR1 SGHTA, CDR2 FQGNSA. Here the CDR3 reads CASSIDRGYTGELFF. CDR3 sequence (DNA): TGTGCCAGCAGCATTGACAGGGGATACACCGGGGAGCTGTTTTTT. The full variable domain, rest sourced from reference TRBV7-2 and TRBJ2-2, is GAGVSQSPSNKVTEKGKDVELRCDPISGHTALYWYRQSLGQGLEFLIYFQGNSAPDKSGLPSDRFSAERTGGSVSTLTIQRTQQEDSAVYLCASSIDRGYTGELFFGEGSRLTVL.

The V and J genes are TRBV18 and TRBJ2-1; 13 nucleotides match TRBD2. V shed 2 bases, J shed 2 bases, and the junction held 0 bases outside the gene matches. The CDR3 has 16 residues. Germline V gene sequence: CDR1 KGHSH, CDR2 LQKENI. CDR3 region: CASSPGLAGAYNEQFF. CDR3 bases: TGTGCCAGCTCACCAGGACTAGCGGGGGCCTACAATGAGCAGTTCTTC.

The table lists this clone with a few counts. The genes are TRBV5-1 and TRBJ1-5; D unclear. Germline CDR1 and CDR2: SGHRS and YFSETQ. This CDR3 spans 15 amino acids. V shed 4 bases and J shed 4 bases, with 15 bases lying between them. The CDR3 is CASSPGLPGNQPQHF. CDR3 DNA sequence: TGCGCCAGCAGCCCTGGACTCCCCGGGAATCAGCCCCAGCATTTT. Using reference TRBV5-1 and TRBJ1-5 for the parts outside the CDR3, the full variable domain is KAGVTQTPRYLIKTRGQQVTLSCSPISGHRSVSWYQQTPGQGLQFLFEYFSETQRNKGNFPGRFSGRQFSNSRSEMNVSTLELGDSALYLCASSPGLPGNQPQHFGDGTRLSIL.

This chain joins TRBV10-1 and TRBJ2-2; TRBD1 matches 7 bases. The CDR3 runs to 17 residues. After removal of 4 bases from V and 3 bases from J, the junction contained 11 bases not matched to a gene. Germline V CDR1 and CDR2: WNHNN, SYGVQD (reference sequence). The CDR3 spells CASSAGTVASDTGELFF. For the CDR3, the DNA is TGCGCCAGCAGTGCGGGGACAGTCGCCTCAGACACCGGGGAGCTGTTTTTT.

This clone was observed a few times. This chain joins TRBV10-3 and TRBJ1-2; 10 bases line up with TRBD1. From germline, CDR1 is ENHRY and CDR2 SYGVKD. The CDR3 is 19 amino acids. V dropped 0 bases and J dropped 7; count of bases not matched to a gene: 17. The CDR3 is CAISESAPPGQGVFGGYTF. CDR3 nucleotides: TGTGCCATCAGTGAGTCGGCCCCTCCAGGACAGGGGGTTTTCGGTGGCTACACCTTC.